This T cell receptor beta chain was retrieved from a study of Ad26.COV2.S vaccination and SARS-CoV-2 variants. Overall study context: Dosing was one shot or two shots 56 days apart.

The treatment denotes: 15 to 20 received Ad26.COV2.S at low or high dose, single or two shots; 5 received placebo; per-sample allocation not given. At day 63 after the first vaccine or placebo injection, samples were drawn. Sequenced by immunoSEQ multiplex PCR; TCRdb stores in-frame clones only, minus some. The table shows 300,000 to 500,000 clones, with about nine tenths occurring only once. On this clone itself: Its antigen is unidentified.

The study's findings and limits: With respect to non-spike TCR breadth, vaccine and placebo recipients were similar. TCR breadth and depth estimates may have understated total T cell responses.

The CDR3 runs 13 residues. The germline CDR1 and CDR2 sequences are MNHNY and SVGAGI (reference sequence). V shed 4 bases and J shed 7 bases, with 13 bases lying between them. The TCR originated in a person between 18 and 65 years old who received the Ad26.COV2.S COVID-19 vaccine or a placebo. Specimen: peripheral blood, collected in a trial of Ad26.COV2.S vaccine versus placebo. This sequence joins TRBV6-6 and TRBJ1-1, with no clear D. The CDR3 loop reads CASSSSHKYEAFF. In DNA, the CDR3 is TGTGCCAGCAGTTCTTCACACAAATATGAAGCTTTCTTT.